This T cell receptor beta chain appears in the sequencing data of a study of Graves' ophthalmopathy and Graves' hyperthyroidism. Overall study results and limits: Ophthalmopathy and stable hyperthyroidism were discriminated by a 13-signature model, with over 85% sensitivity and approximately 78% specificity. Forecasting of ophthalmopathy progression by the model achieved over 55% sensitivity and around 72% specificity. Blood also held most thyroid clonotypes expanded above 0.001 frequency.

Ophthalmopathy-affected donors exhibited moderate-to-severe activity, CAS ≥3, NOSPECS ≥4, and duration under 3 months. In regard to this clonotype: Its antigen is not identified.

From RNA, the CDR3 regions of TCR beta chains were amplified and sequenced. Second-round multiplex PCR came after first-round RT-PCR with HTBI primers. Each CDR3 protein is one row after TCRdb ran MiXCR on the multiplex PCR reads. Among 350,000 or so distinct CDR3 sequences listed, 17% were seen once. This receptor was identified in an adult man with Graves' ophthalmopathy. Sequenced material: peripheral blood.

The CDR3 sequence is CAWSVGVRGGETQYF. CDR3 nucleotides: TGTGCCTGGAGTGTAGGGGTCAGGGGGGGCGAGACCCAGTACTTC. J is TRBJ2-5 and V is TRBV30; the D gene could be TRBD1 or TRBD2 (7 bases each). Between the trimmed V and J ends, which lost 0 bases and 5 bases, there was a span of 16 bases. CDR3 length equals 15 residues. CDR1 and CDR2 (germline): GTSNPN, SVGIG (reference sequence).